Presented here are 17 T cell receptor beta chains from one specimen sequenced in a study of T cells after posttransplantation cyclophosphamide. Cyclophosphamide on days +3 and +4 followed busulfan-fludarabine conditioning and a marrow graft. The assay was immunoSEQ multiplex PCR, and TCRdb's table has in-frame clones only and misses some. Listed for the sample are tens of thousands of clones, none seen a single time. Source: PBMCs, taken after allogeneic stem cell transplant with posttransplant cyclophosphamide. The receptors were sampled from a male patient aged 18-30 years who received an allogeneic stem cell transplant from a related donor, was CMV-positive, and had no GVHD. The graft donor may account for some of the T cells.

This clone was recorded at least ten times. The CDR3 reads CSVVGTVIYNEQFF. In nucleotides, the CDR3 is TGCAGCGTCGTGGGGACAGTTATCTACAATGAGCAGTTCTTC. The chain uses TRBV29-1 and TRBJ2-1; TRBD1 matches 7 bases. V lost 6 bases and J lost 3; bases outside the gene matches: 8. Germline CDR1 is SQVTM and CDR2 is ANQGSEA. The CDR3 is 14 amino acids.

This clone was observed many times. The chain recombines TRBV4-2 with TRBJ1-1; 9 bases match TRBD1. The CDR3 has 14 residues. Germline CDR1 is LGHNA and CDR2 is YNFKEQ. V shed 3 bases and J 3 bases; nucleotides not matched to a gene: 2. CDR3 sequence (DNA): TGTGCCAGCAGCCAGACAGGGGGGGACACTGAAGCTTTCTTT. It translates to CASSQTGGDTEAFF.

The sample holds many counts of this clone. The CDR3 DNA reads TGTGCCAGCAGCCCGGGGGAGGCAGGACGAAGCTATGGCTACACCTTC. Protein sequence: CASSPGEAGRSYGYTF. The rearrangement joins TRBV4-2 to TRBJ1-2; possibly TRBD1 for D (5 bases). This CDR3 region has 16 residues. CDR1 is LGHNA, CDR2 YNFKEQ, per germline. V dropped 4 bases and J dropped 4 bases, with 19 bases sitting between them.

In its sample, this clone was seen a few times. The rearrangement uses TRBV7-9 and TRBJ2-5; tentatively, D is TRBD2 (6 bases). The last part of the DNA fits TRBJ2-7 better; the J call may be wrong. The CDR3 runs to 15 residues. Germline V gene sequence: CDR1 SEHNR, CDR2 FQNEAQ (reference sequence). CDR3 nucleotide sequence: TGTGCCAGCAGCTTAGATGTACGGGGGAGTTACGAGCAGTACTTC. It yields the protein CASSLDVRGSYEQYF.

This clone was observed at least ten times. The chain recombines TRBV4-1 with TRBJ2-3, with TRBD2 matching 10 bases. Germline V gene sequence: CDR1 MGHRA, CDR2 YSYEKL. The CDR3 is 17 amino acids. Trimming cost V 5 bases and J 0 bases; bases outside gene matches: 8. CDR3 in DNA: TGCGCCAGCAGCAGCGGGGGGGCTAACCCGAGCACAGATACGCAGTATTTT. Translating gives CASSSGGANPSTDTQYF.

This clone was counted many times. This sequence joins TRBV28 and TRBJ2-5; D is possibly TRBD2 (6 bases). V was pared by 8 bases and J by 10 bases, with 14 bases between. The CDR3 length is 11 residues. The germline gives CDR1 MDHEN, CDR2 SYDVKM. CDR3 nucleotide sequence: TGTGCCAGCCAGACTAGGCTCAACCAGTACTTC. Its protein product is CASQTRLNQYF.

This clone has at least ten counts. This chain uses TRBV15 with TRBJ2-1; 9 bases match TRBD2. The trim removed 4 bases at V and 1 base at J, leaving 2 bases unmatched. The CDR3 spans 15 residues. The germline gives CDR1 LNHNV, CDR2 YYDKDF (reference sequence). The CDR3 nucleotides are TGTGCCACCAGCAAGAGCGGGAGGTCCTACAATGAGCAGTTCTTC. Translating it yields CATSKSGRSYNEQFF.

This clone was counted at least ten times. This sequence joins TRBV11-3 and TRBJ1-1; D is uncertain. Germline assignment: CDR1 SGHNT and CDR2 YENEEA. The CDR3 spans 13 residues. Trimming took 4 bases from V and 0 from J, leaving 6 bases between them. CDR3 residues: CASSSSLNTEAFF. CDR3 nucleotides: TGTGCCAGCAGCTCCTCCTTGAACACTGAAGCTTTCTTT.

A word on this clone: Since no conserved phenylalanine or tryptophan closes the CDR3, a read error is the likely cause. The CDR3 here is CASSWMDYNSPLHL. The CDR3 region has the DNA TGTGCCAGTAGTTGGATGGACTATAATTCACCCCTCCACCTT. V gene TRBV19 combines with J gene TRBJ1-6; no clear D. From germline, CDR1 is LNHDA and CDR2 SQIVND (reference sequence). Trimming shortened V by 5 bases and J by 3 bases, and 8 bases separated the two germline ends. This CDR3 has 14 amino acids.

This clone was found many times. The V and J genes are TRBV2 and TRBJ2-6; TRBD1 matches 10 bases. The CDR3 is 17 residues long. V trimming: 6 bases; J trimming: 3 bases; junction bases outside the gene matches: 8. Germline CDR1 reads SNHLY; CDR2 reads FYNNEI. CDR3 sequence: CASSMGQGFGGANVLTF. The CDR3 DNA reads as TGTGCCAGCAGCATGGGACAGGGGTTCGGTGGGGCCAACGTCCTGACTTTC.

This clone was counted many times. The chain couples TRBV5-1 to TRBJ1-1; TRBD1 is a possible D gene (5 bases). CDR3 length: 13 residues. V was trimmed by 8 bases and J by 1 base, leaving 12 bases between them. Germline assignment: CDR1 SGHRS and CDR2 YFSETQ. The CDR3 spells CASSDTGNTEAFF. The DNA for the CDR3 is TGCGCCAGTTCAGATACAGGGAACACTGAAGCTTTCTTT.

This clone was seen many times. This chain links TRBV4-1 with TRBJ1-4; maybe TRBD1 (6 bases). Between the trimmed V and J ends, which lost 3 bases and 5 bases, there was a span of 16 bases. CDR1 and CDR2 from the germline V gene are MGHRA and YSYEKL. The CDR3 covers 16 residues. The CDR3 DNA sequence: TGCGCCAGCAGCCAGGAAGGGGCCAGGGGAAATGAAAAACTGTTTTTT. Translation: CASSQEGARGNEKLFF.

The table lists this clone with many counts. The chain uses TRBV18 and TRBJ2-7, with 9 positions matching TRBD1. Germline V CDR1 and CDR2: KGHSH, LQKENI. V trimming: 5 bases; J trimming: 2 bases; junction bases outside the gene matches: 10. This CDR3 region has 16 residues. This CDR3 is CASSSLRGQGTYEQYF. The CDR3 DNA sequence: TGTGCCAGCTCATCCCTCCGTGGACAGGGGACCTACGAGCAGTACTTC. Based on the CDR3 plus reference TRBV18 and TRBJ2-7, the full variable domain is NAGVMQNPRHLVRRRGQEARLRCSPMKGHSHVYWYRQLPEEGLKFMVYLQKENIIDESGMPKERFSAEFPKEGPSILRIQQVVRGDSAAYFCASSSLRGQGTYEQYFGPGTRLTVT.

The chain is built from TRBV10-3 and TRBJ2-3, with D maybe TRBD1 (6 bases). Germline V gene sequence: CDR1 ENHRY, CDR2 SYGVKD. The CDR3 is 14 amino acids. Between the trimmed V and J ends, which lost 5 bases and 7 bases, there was a span of 16 bases. CDR3 DNA sequence: TGTGCCATCAGTACCGGGACATCTTACAATACGCAGTATTTT. It yields the protein CAISTGTSYNTQYF.

This clone was picked up many times. The V gene is TRBV5-8, the J gene TRBJ2-5; TRBD1 aligns across 7 bases. Germline assignment: CDR1 SGHTS and CDR2 YDEGEE. The junction had 4 bases not matched to a gene; V was cut back by 3 bases and J by 5 bases. The CDR3 totals 13 residues. DNA of the CDR3: TGTGCCAGCAGCTCAGACAGGGTGGAGACCCAGTACTTC. Its protein product is CASSSDRVETQYF.

This clone turned up a few times. A much bigger clone sits one base away, suggesting this may be a read error. The chain carries TRBV2 and TRBJ1-1; D perhaps matches TRBD1 (6 bases). The CDR3 spans 13 residues. CDR1 is SNHLY and CDR2 is FYNNEI in the germline V gene. The DNA for the CDR3 is TGTGCCAGCAGTGGACAGGCTAACACTGAAGCTTCCTTT. It translates to CASSGQANTEASF.

This clone came up many times. The gene calls are TRBV28 and TRBJ2-3, with D maybe TRBD1 (5 bases). The CDR3 has 14 residues. Germline V gives CDR1 MDHEN, CDR2 SYDVKM. V lost 7 bases and J lost 2, with 13 bases in between. Here the CDR3 reads CASMMDIPTDTQYF. In DNA form, the CDR3 reads TGTGCCAGCATGATGGACATCCCCACAGATACGCAGTATTTT.